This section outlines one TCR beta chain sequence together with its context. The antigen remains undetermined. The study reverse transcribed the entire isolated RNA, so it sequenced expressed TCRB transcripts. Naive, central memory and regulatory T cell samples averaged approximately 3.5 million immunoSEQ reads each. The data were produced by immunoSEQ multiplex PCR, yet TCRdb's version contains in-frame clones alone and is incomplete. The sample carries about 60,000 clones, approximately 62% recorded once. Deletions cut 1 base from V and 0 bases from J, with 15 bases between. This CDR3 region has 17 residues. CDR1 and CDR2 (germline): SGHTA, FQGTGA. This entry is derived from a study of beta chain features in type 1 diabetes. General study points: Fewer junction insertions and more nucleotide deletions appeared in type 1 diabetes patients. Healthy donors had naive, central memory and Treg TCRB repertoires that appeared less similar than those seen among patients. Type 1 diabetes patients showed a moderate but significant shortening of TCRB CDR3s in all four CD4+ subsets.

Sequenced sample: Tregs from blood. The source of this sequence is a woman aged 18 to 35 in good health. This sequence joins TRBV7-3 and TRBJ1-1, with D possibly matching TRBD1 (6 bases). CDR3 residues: CASSLRGGRSMNTEAFF. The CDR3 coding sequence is TGTGCCAGCAGCTTAAGGGGGGGCAGATCCATGAACACTGAAGCTTTCTTT.